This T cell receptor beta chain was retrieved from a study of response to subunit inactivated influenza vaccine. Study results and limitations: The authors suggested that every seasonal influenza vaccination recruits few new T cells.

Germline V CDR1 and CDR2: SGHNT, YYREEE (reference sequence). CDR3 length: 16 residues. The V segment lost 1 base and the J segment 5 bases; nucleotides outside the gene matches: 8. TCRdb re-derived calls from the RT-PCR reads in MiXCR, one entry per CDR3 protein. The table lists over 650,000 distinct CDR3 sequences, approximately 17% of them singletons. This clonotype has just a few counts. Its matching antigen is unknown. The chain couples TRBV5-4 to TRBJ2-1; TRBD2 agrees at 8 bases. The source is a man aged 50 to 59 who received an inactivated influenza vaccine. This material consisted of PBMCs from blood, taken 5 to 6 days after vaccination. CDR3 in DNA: TGTGCCAGCAGCTTGTTTTCCAGCGGGGGTAACAATGAGCAGTTCTTC. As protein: CASSLFSSGGNNEQFF.